These T cell receptor beta chains were read from a single sample in a study of OX40 agonist ivuxolimab in advanced cancers. Method: immunoSEQ multiplex PCR; TCRdb's copy keeps in-frame clones and lacks some. The sample records tens of thousands of clones, around four fifths being singletons. Sequencing used CD4+ or CD8+ T cells sorted from blood, obtained in a trial of the OX40 agonist ivuxolimab. The receptors stem from an adult with an advanced solid tumor such as melanoma, head and neck, liver or kidney cancer. CDR3s include the opening cysteine and the closing phenylalanine or tryptophan. The order of the fields is J gene, D gene, V gene, CDR3 DNA, CDR3 protein. A D gene is named only where the DNA matches it firmly.

j_gene: TRBJ1-2
d_gene: NA
v_gene: TRBV29-1
CDR3nt: TGCAGCGTTGCGGCAGAACCTTGGTATGGCTACACCTTC
CDR3aa: CSVAAEPWYGYTF

j_gene: TRBJ1-2
d_gene: NA
v_gene: TRBV4-1
CDR3nt: TGCGCCAGCAGCCAAGGCCGACGGCCGGATGGCTACACCTTC
CDR3aa: CASSQGRRPDGYTF

j_gene: TRBJ1-2
d_gene: NA
v_gene: TRBV30
CDR3nt: TGTGCCTGGAGTGTCACCCTCCGCTCCGGCTATGGCTACACCTTC
CDR3aa: CAWSVTLRSGYGYTF

j_gene: TRBJ1-4
d_gene: NA
v_gene: TRBV6-1
CDR3nt: TGTGCCAGCTATAAAGGGGGGATAGATGAAAAACTGTTTTTT
CDR3aa: CASYKGGIDEKLFF

j_gene: TRBJ1-1
d_gene: NA
v_gene: TRBV2
CDR3nt: TGTGCCAGCAGGGGAGGACAGCGCTTTGTGAACACTGAAGCTTTCTTT
CDR3aa: CASRGGQRFVNTEAFF

j_gene: TRBJ2-1
d_gene: NA
v_gene: TRBV28
CDR3nt: TGTGCCAGCAGTTTACCTTCGGGACGGGGAAACAATGAGCAGTTCTTC
CDR3aa: CASSLPSGRGNNEQFF

j_gene: TRBJ2-7
d_gene: NA
v_gene: TRBV5-4
CDR3nt: TGTGCCAGCAGCTTGGGCCCTGGGACCTACGAGCAGTACTTC
CDR3aa: CASSLGPGTYEQYF

j_gene: TRBJ2-5
d_gene: NA
v_gene: TRBV9
CDR3nt: TGTGCCAGCAGCCCCACAGGGGAGACCCAGTACTTC
CDR3aa: CASSPTGETQYF

j_gene: TRBJ2-1
d_gene: NA
v_gene: TRBV2
CDR3nt: TGTGCCAGCAGTGAAGGGCCCCGCAGGGGGCAGTTCTTC
CDR3aa: CASSEGPRRGQFF

j_gene: TRBJ2-7
d_gene: TRBD2
v_gene: TRBV6-5
CDR3nt: TGTGCCAGCACTCAAGCGGGGGCCTCCTACGAGCAGTACTTC
CDR3aa: CASTQAGASYEQYF